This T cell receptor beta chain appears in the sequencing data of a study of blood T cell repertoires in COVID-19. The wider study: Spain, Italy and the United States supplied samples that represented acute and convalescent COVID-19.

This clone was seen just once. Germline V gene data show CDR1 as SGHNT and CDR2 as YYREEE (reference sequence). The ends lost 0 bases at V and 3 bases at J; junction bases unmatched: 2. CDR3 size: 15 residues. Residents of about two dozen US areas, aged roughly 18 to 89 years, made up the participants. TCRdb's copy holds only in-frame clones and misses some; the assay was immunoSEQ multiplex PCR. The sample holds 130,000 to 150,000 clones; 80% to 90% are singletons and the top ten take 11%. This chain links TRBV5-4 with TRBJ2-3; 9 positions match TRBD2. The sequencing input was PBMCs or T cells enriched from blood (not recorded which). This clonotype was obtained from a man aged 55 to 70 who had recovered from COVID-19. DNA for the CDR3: TGTGCCAGCAGCTTGGAGCGGGGGGAAACAGATACGCAGTATTTT. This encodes CASSLERGETDTQYF. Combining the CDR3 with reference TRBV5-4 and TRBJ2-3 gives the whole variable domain ETGVTQSPTHLIKTRGQQVTLRCSSQSGHNTVSWYQQALGQGPQFIFQYYREEENGRGNFPPRFSGLQFPNYSSELNVNALELDDSALYLCASSLERGETDTQYFGPGTRLTVL.